Listed here are 28 T cell receptor beta chains from one sample, sequenced in a study of blood T cells in healthy people across ages. For the second PCR, which ran for 7 to 11 cycles, a sample-barcoded 5' primer and a J-beta primer mix were used. TCRdb re-derived calls from the 5' RACE reads in MiXCR, one entry per CDR3 protein. Of roughly 900,000 distinct CDR3 sequences in the sample, around 49% were seen once. Sample: blood. These receptors were collected from a man aged 25-45 years in good health.

The rearrangement links TRBV14 to TRBJ1-4; D gene ambiguous. CDR1 and CDR2 from the germline V gene are SGHDN and FVKESK. Deletions cut 3 bases from V and 8 bases from J, with 22 bases between. The CDR3 consists of 17 residues. The CDR3, as DNA: TGTGCCAGCAGCCAGCCCAACATGGGGAAGGTAGAGGAAAAACTGTTTTTT. Translating it yields CASSQPNMGKVEEKLFF. The entire variable domain, with the rest obtained from reference TRBV14 and TRBJ1-4, is as follows: EAGVTQFPSHSVIEKGQTVTLRCDPISGHDNLYWYRRVMGKEIKFLLHFVKESKQDESGMPNNRFLAERTGGTYSTLKVQPAELEDSGVYFCASSQPNMGKVEEKLFFGSGTQLSVL.

The rearrangement joins TRBV6-2 or TRBV6-3 to TRBJ2-5, with 8 positions matching TRBD1. V lost 6 bases and J lost 2; bases outside the gene matches: 8. This CDR3 spans 15 amino acids. The germline gives CDR1 MNHEY, CDR2 SVGEGT. This chain's CDR3 is CASSKFDRGQETQYF. The CDR3 DNA reads TGTGCCAGCAGCAAATTCGACAGGGGACAAGAGACCCAGTACTTC.

This chain joins TRBV3-1 and TRBJ2-6; D call uncertain. Germline assignment: CDR1 LGHDT and CDR2 YNNKEL (reference sequence). CDR3 length: 15 amino acids. Trimming shortened V by 2 bases and J by 2 bases, and 7 bases separated the two germline ends. The DNA of the CDR3 is TGTGCCAGCAGCCAATGGGATACTGGGGCCAACGTCCTGACTTTC. Residues: CASSQWDTGANVLTF.

This clonotype occurred a few times. This rearrangement joins TRBV7-2 to TRBJ1-2; no clear D gene. V lost 4 bases, J lost 7 bases, and 22 bases lay in between. CDR1 and CDR2 from the germline V gene are SGHTA and FQGNSA. The CDR3 has 16 residues. The CDR3 coding sequence is TGTGCCAGCAGCTCCGCGGGAACCGGCCTTTTAGGTGGCTACACCTTC. Translating gives CASSSAGTGLLGGYTF.

This clonotype showed up just a few times. V and J are TRBV2 and TRBJ2-7, with TRBD1 as a possible D gene (6 bases). The V gene's germline CDR1 is SNHLY and CDR2 FYNNEI. V lost 3 bases and J lost 1, with 7 bases in between. The CDR3 is made up of 13 amino acids. This CDR3 is CASSEDSSYEQYF. CDR3 nucleotide sequence: TGTGCCAGCAGTGAGGACAGTTCCTACGAGCAGTACTTC.

The V and J genes are TRBV4-3 and TRBJ1-1, with D tentatively TRBD1 (6 bases). The CDR3 consists of 15 residues. The ends were cut back, 0 bases at V and 5 bases at J, with 13 bases in the middle. CDR1 is LGHNA and CDR2 is YSLEER in the germline V gene. Written as DNA, the CDR3 is TGCGCCAGCAGCCAAGATAGAAGGAGGGGGACTGAAGCTTTCTTT. It codes for CASSQDRRRGTEAFF.

This clonotype has just a few counts. The chain employs TRBV11-2 and TRBJ2-1; no definite D call. This CDR3 comprises 14 residues. Trimming pared 4 bases from V and 5 bases from J, leaving 12 bases between. Germline V lookup: CDR1 SGHAT, CDR2 FQNNGV. The CDR3 DNA follows: TGTGCCAGCAGCTCCCGAGACGGTAACAATGAGCAGTTCTTC. It encodes CASSSRDGNNEQFF. Using reference TRBV11-2 and TRBJ2-1 for the parts outside the CDR3, the full variable domain is EAGVAQSPRYKIIEKRQSVAFWCNPISGHATLYWYQQILGQGPKLLIQFQNNGVVDDSQLPKDRFSAERLKGVDSTLKIQPAKLEDSAVYLCASSSRDGNNEQFFGPGTRLTVL.

J is TRBJ2-5 and V is TRBV29-1; tentative D call: TRBD1 (6 bases). This CDR3 spans 11 amino acids. Germline values: CDR1 SQVTM, CDR2 ANQGSEA. The V gene lost 8 bases and the J gene lost 3 bases, with 10 bases spanning the gap. CDR3 coding DNA: TGCAGCTCCTGGACAGAAGAGACCCAGTACTTC. It is translated as CSSWTEETQYF.

This clonotype was seen only a few times. This chain links TRBV27 with TRBJ1-6; TRBD1 might be the D (6 bases). The germline V gene encodes CDR1 MNHEY and CDR2 SMNVEV (reference sequence). The CDR3 runs to 12 residues. Between the trimmed V and J ends, which lost 8 bases and 8 bases, there was a span of 10 bases. The CDR3 here is CASGGQYSPLHF. As DNA, the CDR3 is TGTGCCAGCGGTGGACAGTATTCACCCCTCCACTTT.

This chain links TRBV2 with TRBJ2-6; D possibly corresponds to TRBD1 (6 bases). Trimming removed 1 base from V and 13 bases from J, with 14 bases in between. This CDR3 has 14 amino acids. Germline values: CDR1 SNHLY, CDR2 FYNNEI. The CDR3 DNA sequence: TGTGCCAGCAGTGAAGGCAGGGGTCCTAAGGTCCTGACTTTC. It is translated as CASSEGRGPKVLTF.

As concerns this clonotype: An end of the junction does not agree with germline; a read error may underlie this. This rearrangement joins TRBV29-1 to TRBJ1-2; no clear D gene. The CDR3 sequence is 16 residues long. Germline CDR1 and CDR2: SQVTM and ANQGSEA. The CDR3 loop is CSVPIEEISPSGGCTF. The CDR3 coding sequence is TGCAGCGTGCCGATCGAAGAGATTTCGCCATCTGGAGGCTGCACCTTC.

This clonotype was picked up a small number of times. The V call is TRBV18, the J call TRBJ2-5; D may be TRBD1 (6 bases). This CDR3 has 13 residues. Per germline, CDR1 KGHSH and CDR2 LQKENI. Trimming took 5 bases from V and 3 from J, leaving 10 bases between them. The CDR3 region has the DNA TGTGCCAGCTCAACTTACAGGGAAGAGACCCAGTACTTC. The encoded protein is CASSTYREETQYF.

With respect to this clonotype: Germline is not matched at one junction end, which may reflect a read error. The genes are TRBV30 and TRBJ2-7; D remains unclear. This CDR3 spans 15 amino acids. Per germline, CDR1 GTSNPN and CDR2 SVGIG (reference sequence). The DNA for the CDR3 is TGTGCCTGGACCCCTCCGGGCCCCTTATCCTGCGAGCAGTACTTC. Its translation: CAWTPPGPLSCEQYF.

This chain's CDR3 is CSARGRERNYGYTF. The CDR3 DNA reads TGCAGTGCTAGAGGCAGAGAGCGGAACTATGGCTACACCTTC. The rearrangement joins TRBV20-1 to TRBJ1-2; unclear D gene. The length of the CDR3 is 14 residues. The V and J ends lost 1 base and 2 bases respectively, with 11 bases between them. The germline V gene has CDR1 DFQATT and CDR2 SNEGSKA (reference sequence).

This rearrangement joins TRBV12-3 or TRBV12-4 to TRBJ2-5; D may match TRBD1 or TRBD2 (5 bases each). The CDR3 has 13 amino acids. V lost 5 bases, J lost 7 bases, and 14 bases lay in between. The CDR3 DNA reads TGTGCCAGCAGTCAAGGGACCGCTGGGACCCAGTACTTC. Its translation is CASSQGTAGTQYF.

The sample holds many counts of this clonotype. A clone one base away is much larger, so this may be a read error. The chain employs TRBV25-1 and TRBJ1-2, with D possibly matching TRBD1 (6 bases). With 2 bases removed from V and 6 bases from J, the gap between germline ends came to 16 bases. There are 15 residues in the CDR3. Germline V CDR1 and CDR2: MGHDK, SYGVNS. The CDR3 loop is CASSEAWTGADGYTF. The CDR3 region has the DNA TGTGCCAGCAGTGAAGCGTGGACGGGGGCAGATGGCTACACCTTC.

The table lists this clonotype with a few counts. V gene TRBV5-1 combines with J gene TRBJ2-7; TRBD1 aligns across 10 bases. This CDR3 contains 16 residues. V trimming: 4 bases; J trimming: 1 base; junction bases outside the gene matches: 8. Germline V gene data show CDR1 as SGHRS and CDR2 as YFSETQ. CDR3 protein: CASSIGTGVSSYEQYF. The DNA for the CDR3 is TGCGCCAGCAGCATTGGGACAGGGGTTTCATCCTACGAGCAGTACTTC.

The rearrangement joins TRBV15 to TRBJ2-1; TRBD2 matches 9 bases. This CDR3 is 15 amino acids long. V dropped 2 bases and J dropped 5; count of bases not matched to a gene: 4. Germline V gene data show CDR1 as LNHNV and CDR2 as YYDKDF (reference sequence). The CDR3 sequence: CATSRRLAGNNEQFF. CDR3 nucleotide sequence: TGTGCCACCAGCAGACGCCTAGCGGGGAACAATGAGCAGTTCTTC.

The sample holds many counts of this clonotype. The rearrangement links TRBV20-1 to TRBJ2-2; D gene unclear. Germline CDR1 DFQATT, CDR2 SNEGSKA (reference sequence). Trimming shortened V by 1 base and J by 6 bases, and 6 bases separated the two germline ends. There are 12 residues in the CDR3. In DNA, the CDR3 is TGCAGTGCTAGAGCCCTCCCCGGGGAGCTGTTTTTT. Amino acids: CSARALPGELFF.

The gene calls are TRBV12-3 or TRBV12-4 and TRBJ2-1; TRBD2 aligns across 10 bases. The CDR3 is 14 residues long. V lost 9 bases to trimming and J lost 10 bases; unmatched junction nucleotides: 12. Written as DNA, the CDR3 is TGTGCCAGTGAACTAGCGGGGCGCCCAAAAGAGCAGTTCTTC. Protein sequence: CASELAGRPKEQFF.

This clonotype was observed many times. The V call is TRBV27, the J call TRBJ2-5; 8 nucleotides align to TRBD1. The CDR3 is 14 amino acids. Germline values: CDR1 MNHEY, CDR2 SMNVEV (reference sequence). J lost 3 bases, V lost 5 bases, and 5 bases had no gene match. The CDR3 loop reads CASSGLDREETQYF. In DNA, the CDR3 is TGTGCCAGCAGTGGACTGGACAGGGAAGAGACCCAGTACTTC.

The V call is TRBV7-2, the J call TRBJ2-1; 9 bases are a match to TRBD2. Germline-derived CDR1 and CDR2 are SGHTA and FQGNSA. This CDR3 has 15 residues. The ends lost 4 bases at V and 7 bases at J; junction bases unmatched: 8. CDR3 coding DNA: TGTGCCAGCAGCTCACCGGCGGGGGGGCGAAATGAGCAGTTCTTC. Amino acid sequence: CASSSPAGGRNEQFF.

The J gene is TRBJ2-2, the V gene TRBV10-3, with D hard to call. Germline CDR1 ENHRY, CDR2 SYGVKD. Trimming shortened V by 2 bases and J by 4 bases, and 2 bases separated the two germline ends. The CDR3 is 12 residues long. DNA for the CDR3: TGTGCCATCAGTGAGCCCACCGGGGAGCTGTTTTTT. Translated: CAISEPTGELFF.

The chain carries TRBV14 and TRBJ1-5; D uncertain. The CDR3 sequence is 15 residues long. In germline, CDR1 is SGHDN, CDR2 FVKESK. V dropped 3 bases and J dropped 6 bases, with 15 bases sitting between them. CDR3 loop: CASSHRIFRGQPQHF. The CDR3 DNA reads as TGTGCCAGCAGCCACAGGATATTCCGGGGTCAGCCCCAGCATTTT. Supplemented by reference TRBV14 and TRBJ1-5, the full variable domain reads EAGVTQFPSHSVIEKGQTVTLRCDPISGHDNLYWYRRVMGKEIKFLLHFVKESKQDESGMPNNRFLAERTGGTYSTLKVQPAELEDSGVYFCASSHRIFRGQPQHFGDGTRLSIL.

The chain joins TRBV9 to TRBJ1-2; D is ambiguous. The germline V gene has CDR1 SGDLS and CDR2 YYNGEE. This CDR3 is 16 amino acids long. V was trimmed by 3 bases and J by 4 bases, leaving 19 bases between them. CDR3 in amino acids: CASSDRTDGLFYGYTF. CDR3 DNA: TGTGCCAGCAGCGACAGAACGGACGGACTGTTCTATGGCTACACCTTC.

The chain has TRBV20-1 and TRBJ1-5; D gene uncertain. Germline V gives CDR1 DFQATT, CDR2 SNEGSKA (reference sequence). The V and J ends lost 6 bases and 4 bases respectively, with 7 bases between them. CDR3 length: 11 amino acids. The chain's CDR3 is CSAPTNQPQHF. The CDR3 bases are TGCAGTGCGCCTACTAATCAGCCCCAGCATTTT.

J is TRBJ1-2 and V is TRBV10-2; 8 bases align to TRBD1. This CDR3 comprises 16 residues. In germline, CDR1 is WSHSY, CDR2 SAAADI. J was trimmed by 0 bases and V by 4 bases; bases with no gene match: 7. The CDR3 spells CASSATTGAANYGYTF. The CDR3 DNA follows: TGCGCCAGCAGTGCCACGACAGGGGCGGCTAACTATGGCTACACCTTC.

This chain uses TRBV4-3 with TRBJ2-5; 7 bases line up with TRBD1. The closer fit of TRBJ2-7 to the DNA end suggests the J call may be wrong. Germline CDR1 LGHNA, CDR2 YSLEER. The CDR3 is 14 amino acids. The CDR3 sequence: CASSHPGQYYEQYF. The DNA of the CDR3 is TGCGCCAGCAGCCACCCGGGACAGTACTACGAGCAGTACTTC.